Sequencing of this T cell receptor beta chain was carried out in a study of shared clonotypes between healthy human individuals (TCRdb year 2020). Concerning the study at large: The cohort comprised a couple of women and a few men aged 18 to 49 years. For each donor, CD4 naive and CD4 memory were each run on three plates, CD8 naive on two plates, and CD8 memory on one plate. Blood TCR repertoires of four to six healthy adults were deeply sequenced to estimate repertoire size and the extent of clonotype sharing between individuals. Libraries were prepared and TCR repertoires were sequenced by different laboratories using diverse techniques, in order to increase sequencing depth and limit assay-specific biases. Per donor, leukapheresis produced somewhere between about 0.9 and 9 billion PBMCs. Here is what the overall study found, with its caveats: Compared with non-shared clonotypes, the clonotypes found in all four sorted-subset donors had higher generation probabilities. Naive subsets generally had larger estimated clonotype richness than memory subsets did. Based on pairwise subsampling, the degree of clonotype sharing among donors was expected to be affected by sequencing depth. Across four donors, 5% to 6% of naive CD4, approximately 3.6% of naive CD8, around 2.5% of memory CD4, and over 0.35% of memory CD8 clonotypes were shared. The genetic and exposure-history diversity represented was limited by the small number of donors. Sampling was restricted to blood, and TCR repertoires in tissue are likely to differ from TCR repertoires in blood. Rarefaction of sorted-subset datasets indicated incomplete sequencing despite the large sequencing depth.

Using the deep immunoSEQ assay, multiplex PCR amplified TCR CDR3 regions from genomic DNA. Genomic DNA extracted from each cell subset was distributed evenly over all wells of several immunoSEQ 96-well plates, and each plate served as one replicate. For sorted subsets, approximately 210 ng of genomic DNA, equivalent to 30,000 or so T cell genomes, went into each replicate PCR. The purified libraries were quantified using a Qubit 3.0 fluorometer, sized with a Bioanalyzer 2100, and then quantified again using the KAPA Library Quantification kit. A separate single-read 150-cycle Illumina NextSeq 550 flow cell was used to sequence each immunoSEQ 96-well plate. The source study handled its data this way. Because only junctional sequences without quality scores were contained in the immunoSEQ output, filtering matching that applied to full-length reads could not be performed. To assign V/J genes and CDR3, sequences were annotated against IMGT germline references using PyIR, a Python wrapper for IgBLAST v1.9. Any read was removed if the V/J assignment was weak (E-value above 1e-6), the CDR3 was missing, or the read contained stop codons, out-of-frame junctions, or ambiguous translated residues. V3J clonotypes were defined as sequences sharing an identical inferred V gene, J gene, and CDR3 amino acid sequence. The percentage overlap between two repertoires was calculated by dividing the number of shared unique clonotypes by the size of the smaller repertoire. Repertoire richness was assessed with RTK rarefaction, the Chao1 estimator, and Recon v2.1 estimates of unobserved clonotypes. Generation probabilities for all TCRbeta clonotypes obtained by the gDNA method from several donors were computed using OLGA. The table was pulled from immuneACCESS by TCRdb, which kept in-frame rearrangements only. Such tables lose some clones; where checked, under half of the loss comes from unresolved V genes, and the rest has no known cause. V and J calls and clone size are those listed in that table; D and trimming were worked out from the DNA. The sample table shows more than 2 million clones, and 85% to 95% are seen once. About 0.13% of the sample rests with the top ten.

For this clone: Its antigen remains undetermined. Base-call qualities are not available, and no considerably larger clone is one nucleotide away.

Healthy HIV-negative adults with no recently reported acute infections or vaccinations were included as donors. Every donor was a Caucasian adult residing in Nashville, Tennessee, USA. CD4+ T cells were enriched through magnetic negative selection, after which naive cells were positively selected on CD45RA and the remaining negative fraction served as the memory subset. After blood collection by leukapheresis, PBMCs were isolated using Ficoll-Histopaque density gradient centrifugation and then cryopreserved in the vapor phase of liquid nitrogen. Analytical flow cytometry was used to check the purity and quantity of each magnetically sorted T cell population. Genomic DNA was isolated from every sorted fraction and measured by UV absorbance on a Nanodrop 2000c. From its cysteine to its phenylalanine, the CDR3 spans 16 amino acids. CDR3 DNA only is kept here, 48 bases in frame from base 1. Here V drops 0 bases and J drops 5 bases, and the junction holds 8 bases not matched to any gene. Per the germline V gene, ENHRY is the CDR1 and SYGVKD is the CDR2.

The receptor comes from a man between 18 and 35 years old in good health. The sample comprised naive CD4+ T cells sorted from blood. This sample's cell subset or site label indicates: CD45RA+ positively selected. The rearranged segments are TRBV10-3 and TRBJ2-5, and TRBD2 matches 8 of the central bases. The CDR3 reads CAISESLIAGRETQYF. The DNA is TGTGCCATCAGTGAGTCGTTGATAGCGGGGCGGGAGACCCAGTACTTC.